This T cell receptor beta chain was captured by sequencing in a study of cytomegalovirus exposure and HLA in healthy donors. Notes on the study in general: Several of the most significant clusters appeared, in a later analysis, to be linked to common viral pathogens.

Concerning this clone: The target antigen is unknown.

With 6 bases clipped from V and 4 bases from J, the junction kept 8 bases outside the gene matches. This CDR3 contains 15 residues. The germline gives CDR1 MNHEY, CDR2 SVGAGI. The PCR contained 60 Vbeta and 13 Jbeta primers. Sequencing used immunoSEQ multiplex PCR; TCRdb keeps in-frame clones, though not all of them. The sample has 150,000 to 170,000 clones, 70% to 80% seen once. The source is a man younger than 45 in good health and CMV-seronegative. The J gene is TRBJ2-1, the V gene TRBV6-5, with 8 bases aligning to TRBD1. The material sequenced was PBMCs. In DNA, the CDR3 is TGTGCCAGCAGAACAACAGGGGGAGGTTACAATGAGCAGTTCTTC. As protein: CASRTTGGGYNEQFF.